The entry below gives a single TCR beta chain sequence along with its context. Its target is not known. The data derive from a study of OX40 agonist ivuxolimab in advanced cancers. Study context: Aged roughly 23 to 79 with a mean of roughly 63 years, they were about 83% male.

Overall study findings and caveats: Averaged across samples, CD8+ T cells carried more expanded clones than CD4+ did. Low normalized clonal expansion also occurred in some nonresponding patients.

V was clipped by 1 base and J by 4 bases, with 12 bases between them. The CDR3 extends over 15 amino acids. Per germline, CDR1 SGHNT and CDR2 YENEEA. Profiling relied on immunoSEQ multiplex PCR, and the TCRdb table lists in-frame clones only, not all of them. The sample consists of 55,000 or so clones, approximately 83% of them appearing once. The material sequenced was CD4+ or CD8+ T cells sorted from blood, taken in a trial of the OX40 agonist ivuxolimab. This rearrangement joins TRBV11-3 to TRBJ2-3; tentatively, D is TRBD2 (6 bases). This sequence originates from an adult with an advanced solid tumor such as melanoma, head and neck, liver or kidney cancer. In DNA, the CDR3 is TGTGCCAGCAGCTTAGGTAGGGGAGGCGCAGATACGCAGTATTTT. It encodes CASSLGRGGADTQYF.